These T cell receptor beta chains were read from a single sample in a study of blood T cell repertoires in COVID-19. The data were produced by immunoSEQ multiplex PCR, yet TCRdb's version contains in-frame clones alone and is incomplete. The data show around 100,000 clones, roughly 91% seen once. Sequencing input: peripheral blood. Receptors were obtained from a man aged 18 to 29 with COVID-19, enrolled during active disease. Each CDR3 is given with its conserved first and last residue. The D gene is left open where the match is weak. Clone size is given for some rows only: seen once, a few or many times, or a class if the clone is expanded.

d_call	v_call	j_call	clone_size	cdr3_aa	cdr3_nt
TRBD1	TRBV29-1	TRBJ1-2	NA	CSVRDRANYGYTF	TGCAGCGTCCGGGACAGGGCTAACTATGGCTACACCTTC
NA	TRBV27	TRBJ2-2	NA	CASSTQGYRATGELFF	TGTGCCAGCAGTACACAGGGTTATAGGGCCACCGGGGAGCTGTTTTTT
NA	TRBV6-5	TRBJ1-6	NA	CASTPGRWGTSPLHF	TGTGCCAGCACCCCCGGGAGGTGGGGAACCTCACCCCTCCACTTT
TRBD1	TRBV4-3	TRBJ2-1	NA	CASSRESPGGDEQFF	TGCGCCAGCAGCCGAGAAAGCCCAGGGGGCGATGAGCAGTTCTTC
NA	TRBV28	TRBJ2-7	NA	CASSNGVSYEQYF	TGTGCCAGCAGTAACGGTGTCTCCTACGAGCAGTACTTC
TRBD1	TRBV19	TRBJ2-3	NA	CASKEPGGGFSDTQYF	TGTGCCAGTAAAGAGCCAGGGGGCGGATTTTCAGATACGCAGTATTTT
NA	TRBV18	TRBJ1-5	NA	CASSAEQGVVQPQHF	TGTGCCAGCTCAGCCGAACAGGGCGTTGTCCAGCCCCAGCATTTT
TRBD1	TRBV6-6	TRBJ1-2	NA	CASSLLQGADYGYTF	TGTGCCAGCAGTTTATTACAGGGGGCGGACTATGGCTACACCTTC
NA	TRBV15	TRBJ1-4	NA	CATSRDQGEKLLF	TGTGCCACCAGCAGAGATCAGGGTGAAAAACTGCTTTTT
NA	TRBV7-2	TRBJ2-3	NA	CASSLPLPAAGTSTDTQYF	TGTGCCAGCAGCTTACCCCTCCCCGCCGCGGGAACTAGCACAGATACGCAGTATTTT
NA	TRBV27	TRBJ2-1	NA	CASSLLALNEQFF	TGTGCCAGCAGTTTATTGGCCTTGAATGAGCAGTTCTTC
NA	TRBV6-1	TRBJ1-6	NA	CASSDGSSYNSPLHF	TGTGCCAGCAGTGATGGGAGCTCCTATAATTCACCCCTCCACTTT
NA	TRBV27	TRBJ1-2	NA	CASSPGGWSGYTF	TGTGCCAGCAGCCCTGGAGGGTGGTCAGGCTACACCTTC
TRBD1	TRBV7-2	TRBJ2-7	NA	CASSSLTGGLVEQYF	TGTGCCAGCAGCTCCCTGACAGGGGGCCTCGTCGAGCAGTACTTC
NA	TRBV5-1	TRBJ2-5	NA	CASSLGGAVQETQYF	TGCGCCAGCAGCTTAGGAGGGGCCGTTCAAGAGACCCAGTACTTC
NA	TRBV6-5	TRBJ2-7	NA	CASSLSPGTNYEQYF	TGTGCCAGCAGTCTTTCACCCGGGACAAACTACGAGCAGTACTTC
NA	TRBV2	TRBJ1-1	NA	CASIAEFNTEAFF	TGTGCCAGCATCGCGGAATTCAACACTGAAGCTTTCTTT
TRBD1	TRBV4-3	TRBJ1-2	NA	CASSQRQGGDGYTF	TGCGCCAGCAGCCAAAGACAGGGGGGGGATGGCTACACCTTC
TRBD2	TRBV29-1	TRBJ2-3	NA	CSVVVAGTSTDTQYF	TGCAGCGTTGTGGTAGCGGGAACTAGCACAGATACGCAGTATTTT
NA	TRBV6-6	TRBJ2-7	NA	CASSQNYEQYF	TGTGCCAGCAGCCAAAACTACGAGCAGTACTTC
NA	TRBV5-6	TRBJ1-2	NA	CASSLRGNYGYTF	TGTGCCAGCAGCTTGAGAGGAAACTATGGCTACACCTTC
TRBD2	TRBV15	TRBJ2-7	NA	CATSRVTSGGPYEQYF	TGTGCCACCAGCAGAGTAACTAGCGGGGGGCCCTACGAGCAGTACTTC
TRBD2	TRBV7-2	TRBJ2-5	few	CASSSTSGSLETQYF	TGTGCCAGCAGCTCGACTAGCGGGAGTCTGGAGACCCAGTACTTC
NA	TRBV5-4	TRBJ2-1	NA	CASSWGDSREQFF	TGTGCCAGCAGCTGGGGGGACAGCAGGGAGCAGTTCTTC
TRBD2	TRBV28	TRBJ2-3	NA	CASSHSPLAGFTDTQYF	TGTGCCAGCAGTCATAGTCCCCTAGCGGGGTTCACAGATACGCAGTATTTT
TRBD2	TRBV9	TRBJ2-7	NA	CASSSRGTSGRYEQYF	TGTGCCAGCAGCTCAAGAGGGACTAGCGGGAGGTACGAGCAGTACTTC
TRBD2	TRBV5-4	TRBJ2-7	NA	CASSLGRVYEQYF	TGTGCCAGCAGCTTAGGGAGGGTCTACGAGCAGTACTTC
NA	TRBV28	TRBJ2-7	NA	CASSSTTGSSYEQYF	TGTGCCAGCAGTTCTACGACGGGAAGCTCCTACGAGCAGTACTTC
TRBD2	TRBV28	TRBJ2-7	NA	CASSFGGNEQYF	TGTGCCAGCAGTTTCGGGGGGAACGAGCAGTACTTC
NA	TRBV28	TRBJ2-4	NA	CASSPPPFLVAKNIQYF	TGTGCCAGCAGCCCCCCCCCGTTTCTTGTAGCCAAAAACATTCAGTACTTC
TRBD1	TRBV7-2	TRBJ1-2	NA	CASHRPGGGYTF	TGTGCCAGCCACAGACCAGGGGGTGGCTACACCTTC
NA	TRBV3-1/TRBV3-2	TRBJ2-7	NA	CASSQDSVRQYF	TGTGCCAGCAGCCAAGACAGCGTTCGGCAGTACTTC
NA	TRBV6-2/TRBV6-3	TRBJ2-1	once	CASSYSTMGASRNEQFF	TGTGCCAGCAGTTACTCGACAATGGGTGCTTCCAGGAATGAGCAGTTCTTC
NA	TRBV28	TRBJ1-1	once	CASSFLQGSAFF	TGTGCCAGCAGTTTTCTCCAGGGTTCAGCTTTCTTT
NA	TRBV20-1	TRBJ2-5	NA	CSASDRAGETQYF	TGCAGTGCTAGTGACCGGGCAGGGGAGACCCAGTACTTC
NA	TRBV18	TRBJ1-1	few	CASTPGSTNTEAFF	TGTGCCAGCACGCCGGGGTCTACGAACACTGAAGCTTTCTTT
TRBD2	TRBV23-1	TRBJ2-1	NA	CAWRGLAGGPYDNEQFF	TGCGCCTGGCGGGGATTAGCGGGAGGGCCGTACGACAATGAGCAGTTCTTC
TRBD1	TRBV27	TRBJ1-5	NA	CASSPGQGNQPQHF	TGTGCCAGCAGCCCCGGACAGGGGAATCAGCCCCAGCATTTT
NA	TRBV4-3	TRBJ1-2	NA	CASSQAQGHGYTF	TGCGCCAGCAGCCAAGCGCAGGGCCATGGCTACACCTTC
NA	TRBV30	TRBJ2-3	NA	CAWSVLDTQYF	TGTGCCTGGAGTGTACTAGATACGCAGTATTTT
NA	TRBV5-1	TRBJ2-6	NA	CASSLALASGANVLTF	TGCGCCAGCAGCTTGGCGCTAGCCTCTGGGGCCAACGTCCTGACTTTC
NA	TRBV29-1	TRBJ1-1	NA	CSVEDYGGTEAFF	TGCAGCGTTGAAGATTACGGGGGAACTGAAGCTTTCTTT
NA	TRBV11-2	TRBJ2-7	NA	CASSLGVRASYEQYF	TGTGCCAGCAGCCTGGGAGTCCGAGCCTCCTACGAGCAGTACTTC
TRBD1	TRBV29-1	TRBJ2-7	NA	CSVGTGVYEQYF	TGCAGCGTCGGGACAGGGGTCTACGAGCAGTACTTC
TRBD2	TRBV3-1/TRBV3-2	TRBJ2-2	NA	CASSPGLAGAWELFF	TGTGCCAGCAGCCCCGGACTAGCGGGAGCGTGGGAGCTGTTTTTT
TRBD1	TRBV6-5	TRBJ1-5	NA	CASSYGTGLAQPQHF	TGTGCCAGCAGTTACGGGACAGGGCTGGCTCAGCCCCAGCATTTT
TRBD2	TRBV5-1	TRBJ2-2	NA	CASSWGTSGTGELFF	TGCGCCAGCAGCTGGGGGACTAGCGGCACCGGGGAGCTGTTTTTT
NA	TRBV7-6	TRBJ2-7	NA	CASSLGGHDLSYEQYF	TGTGCCAGCAGCTTAGGAGGGCACGACCTCTCCTACGAGCAGTACTTC
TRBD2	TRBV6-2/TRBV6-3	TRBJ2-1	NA	CASSSGGRSSYNEQFF	TGTGCCAGCAGTTCGGGCGGGAGGAGCTCCTACAATGAGCAGTTCTTC
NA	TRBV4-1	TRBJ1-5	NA	CASSQVIGSQPQHF	TGCGCCAGCAGCCAAGTAATCGGGAGTCAGCCCCAGCATTTT
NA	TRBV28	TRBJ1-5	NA	CASSLYRRGISNQPQHF	TGTGCCAGCAGTTTATATCGTAGGGGGATTAGCAATCAGCCCCAGCATTTT
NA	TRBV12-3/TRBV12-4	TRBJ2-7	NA	CASSLSVYEQYF	TGTGCCAGCAGTTTATCAGTTTACGAGCAGTACTTC
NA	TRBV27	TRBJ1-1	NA	CASSLFTTPNTEAFF	TGTGCCAGCAGTTTGTTTACTACTCCGAACACTGAAGCTTTCTTT
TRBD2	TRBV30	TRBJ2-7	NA	CAAVGLAGALAGEQYF	TGTGCAGCAGTAGGCCTAGCGGGAGCGTTGGCGGGGGAGCAGTACTTC